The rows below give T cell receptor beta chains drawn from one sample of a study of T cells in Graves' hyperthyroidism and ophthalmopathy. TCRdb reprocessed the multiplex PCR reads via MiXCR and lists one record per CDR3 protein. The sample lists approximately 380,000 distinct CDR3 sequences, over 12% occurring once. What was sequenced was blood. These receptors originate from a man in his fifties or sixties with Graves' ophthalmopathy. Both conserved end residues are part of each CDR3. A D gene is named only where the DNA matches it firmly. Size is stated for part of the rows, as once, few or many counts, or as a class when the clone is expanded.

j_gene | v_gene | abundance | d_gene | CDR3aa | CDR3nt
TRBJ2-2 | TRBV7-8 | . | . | CASSLGQVLINTGELFF | TGTGCCAGCAGCTTAGGACAGGTCCTAATAAACACCGGGGAGCTGTTTTTT
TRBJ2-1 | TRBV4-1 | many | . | CASSQDQWVNEQFF | TGCGCCAGCAGCCAAGATCAATGGGTAAATGAGCAGTTCTTC
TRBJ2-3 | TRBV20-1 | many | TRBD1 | CSASPQGGGGTDTQYF | TGCAGTGCTAGTCCCCAAGGGGGCGGCGGCACAGATACGCAGTATTTT
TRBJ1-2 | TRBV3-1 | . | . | CASSQRAGAGGGYTF | TGTGCCAGCAGCCAAAGAGCGGGGGCGGGCGGTGGCTACACCTTC
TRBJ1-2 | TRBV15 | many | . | CATSRDLETVSGYTF | TGTGCCACCAGCAGAGATCTCGAGACAGTCTCTGGCTACACCTTC
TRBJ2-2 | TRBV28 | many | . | CASGRAGELFF | TGTGCCAGCGGGCGTGCCGGGGAGCTGTTTTTT
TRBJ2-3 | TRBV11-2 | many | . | CASSGSLQVTDTQYF | TGTGCCAGCAGCGGTAGCCTCCAAGTCACAGATACGCAGTATTTT
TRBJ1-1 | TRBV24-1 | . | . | CATSDFGRGEGAFF | TGTGCCACCAGTGATTTCGGCAGGGGCGAGGGAGCTTTCTTT
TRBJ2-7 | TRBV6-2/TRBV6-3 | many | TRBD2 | CASRGTSGAYASYEQYF | TGTGCCAGCAGAGGGACTAGCGGAGCCTATGCCTCTTACGAGCAGTACTTC
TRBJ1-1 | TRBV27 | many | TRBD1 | CASSLGTGALNTEAFF | TGTGCCAGCAGTTTAGGGACAGGGGCACTGAACACTGAAGCTTTCTTT
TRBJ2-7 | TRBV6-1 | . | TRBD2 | CASRSPSGSRDEQYF | TGTGCCAGCAGGTCACCTAGCGGGAGTCGGGACGAGCAGTACTTC
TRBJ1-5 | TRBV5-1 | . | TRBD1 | CASSSEEQGSDQPQHF | TGCGCCAGCAGCTCCGAGGAACAGGGGAGCGATCAGCCCCAGCATTTT
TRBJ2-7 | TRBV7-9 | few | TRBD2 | CASSSTSGRVYEQYF | TGTGCCAGCAGCTCAACTAGCGGGAGGGTATACGAGCAGTACTTC
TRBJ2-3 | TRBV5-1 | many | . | CASSLGHGAIDTQYF | TGCGCCAGCAGCTTGGGACACGGTGCAATAGATACGCAGTATTTT
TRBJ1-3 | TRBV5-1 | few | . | CASSLEPARAAGNTIYF | TGCGCCAGCAGCTTGGAGCCTGCCAGGGCAGCTGGAAACACCATATATTTT
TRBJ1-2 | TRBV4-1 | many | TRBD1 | CASSLRTGGFTF | TGCGCCAGCAGCCTGAGGACAGGGGGCTTCACCTTC
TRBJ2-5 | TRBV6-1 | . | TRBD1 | CASTTTGAASYF | TGTGCCAGCACCACGACAGGGGCGGCGTCGTACTTC
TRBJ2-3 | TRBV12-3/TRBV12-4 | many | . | CASSLGVGSWGDTQYF | TGTGCCAGCAGTTTAGGTGTCGGGTCTTGGGGGGATACGCAGTATTTT
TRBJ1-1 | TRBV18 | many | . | CASSPGVTNTEAFF | TGTGCCAGCTCACCAGGGGTCACGAACACTGAAGCTTTCTTT
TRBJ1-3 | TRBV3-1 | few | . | CASSLGPGPGNTIYF | TGTGCCAGCAGCCTAGGCCCAGGACCCGGGAACACCATATATTTT
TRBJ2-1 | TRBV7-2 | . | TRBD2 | CASSLNQAGVDEQFF | TGTGCCAGCAGCTTGAACCAAGCGGGAGTGGATGAGCAGTTCTTC
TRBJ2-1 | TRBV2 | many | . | CASSVPRSGLNEQFF | TGTGCCAGCAGTGTGCCGCGCTCTGGACTCAATGAGCAGTTCTTC